The next 27 T cell receptor beta chains were all read from a single sample in a study of fetal regulatory T cell absence and autoimmunity. Method: immunoSEQ multiplex PCR; TCRdb's copy keeps in-frame clones and lacks some. The sample lists 45,000 to 50,000 clones, about 79% seen once, with 0.41% in the top ten. The sequenced sample consisted of cord blood. The receptors stem from a newborn boy with IPEX syndrome.

The chain has TRBV27 and TRBJ2-3, with TRBD2 as a possible D gene (5 bases). The CDR3 contains 15 residues. Deletions cut 8 bases from V and 1 base from J, with 16 bases between. Germline lookup yields CDR1 MNHEY and CDR2 SMNVEV (reference sequence). The CDR3 bases are TGTGCCAGCGGCCGATGGGTGGGAGGCACAGATACGCAGTATTTT. This sequence encodes CASGRWVGGTDTQYF.

The chain couples TRBV6-1 to TRBJ1-5; no clear D. Germline V CDR1 and CDR2: MNHNS, SASEGT. V was shortened by 4 bases and J by 3 bases, with 10 bases between the two germline ends. The CDR3 totals 14 residues. CDR3 protein: CASSAAPDNQPQHF. The CDR3 coding sequence is TGTGCCAGCAGTGCTGCCCCCGACAATCAGCCCCAGCATTTT.

This rearrangement joins TRBV4-2 to TRBJ1-2; 8 positions agree with TRBD1. V lost 3 bases and J lost 4; bases outside the gene matches: 10. The germline gives CDR1 LGHNA, CDR2 YNFKEQ. CDR3 length equals 16 residues. The CDR3: CASSQAGQVALYGYTF. In nucleotides, the CDR3 is TGTGCCAGCAGCCAGGCGGGACAGGTGGCCCTCTATGGCTACACCTTC.

The chain combines TRBV4-3 with TRBJ2-4; 7 nucleotides agree with TRBD2. The CDR3 spans 15 residues. The germline CDR1 and CDR2 sequences are LGHNA and YSLEER. The V gene end was trimmed by 0 bases and the J gene end by 6 bases; junction bases not matched to a gene: 5. The CDR3 nucleotides are TGCGCCAGCAGCCAAGATAGAACGGGGGGAAACATTCAGTACTTC. Its protein is CASSQDRTGGNIQYF.

This clone was recorded once. The chain recombines TRBV6-5 with TRBJ1-5; 8 positions agree with TRBD1. Germline V gene data show CDR1 as MNHEY and CDR2 as SVGAGI. Germline trimming cut 2 bases from V and 6 bases from J; bases unmatched to any gene: 0. The CDR3 is 13 amino acids. The CDR3 loop is CASSYGQGQPQHF. The CDR3 coding sequence is TGTGCCAGCAGTTACGGACAGGGTCAGCCCCAGCATTTT.

This clone has only one observation. The chain has TRBV6-5 and TRBJ1-1; D remains ambiguous. Looked up from germline, CDR1 is MNHEY and CDR2 is SVGAGI. The CDR3 is 14 amino acids. The ends were cut back, 0 bases at V and 6 bases at J, with 11 bases in the middle. This CDR3 reads CASSYSPPGPEAFF. CDR3 DNA: TGTGCCAGCAGTTACTCACCCCCAGGCCCTGAAGCTTTCTTT.

The rearrangement joins TRBV5-8 to TRBJ1-2, with D perhaps matching TRBD1 (6 bases). Trimming took 1 base from V and 0 from J, leaving 10 bases between them. Germline V CDR1 and CDR2: SGHTS, YDEGEE. The length of the CDR3 is 15 residues. The CDR3 DNA follows: TGTGCCAGCAGCTTGTTTTCAGGGGCTAACTATGGCTACACCTTC. Its protein product is CASSLFSGANYGYTF.

The chain combines TRBV2 with TRBJ1-2; D is uncertain. Trimming left V 4 bases short and J 0 bases short, with 24 bases between. The CDR3 sequence is 19 residues long. Germline CDR1 SNHLY, CDR2 FYNNEI. The CDR3: CASSGSAGPHWPTNYGYTF. CDR3 DNA sequence: TGTGCCAGCAGTGGGAGTGCAGGCCCACACTGGCCTACTAACTATGGCTACACCTTC. The full variable domain, rest sourced from reference TRBV2 and TRBJ1-2, is EPEVTQTPSHQVTQMGQEVILRCVPISNHLYFYWYRQILGQKVEFLVSFYNNEISEKSEIFDDQFSVERPDGSNFTLKIRSTKLEDSAMYFCASSGSAGPHWPTNYGYTFGSGTRLTVV.

The chain recombines TRBV4-1 with TRBJ1-4; possible D gene TRBD1, 5 bases. The germline V and J ends were trimmed by 0 bases and 5 bases, with 13 bases remaining between them. In germline, CDR1 is MGHRA, CDR2 YSYEKL. The CDR3 is 16 amino acids. CDR3 nucleotides: TGCGCCAGCAGCCAAGAATTCCGGGGCCCAAATGAAAAACTGTTTTTT. It specifies CASSQEFRGPNEKLFF.

This sequence joins TRBV30 and TRBJ1-1; possibly TRBD1 for D (5 bases). Germline values: CDR1 GTSNPN, CDR2 SVGIG (reference sequence). V lost 4 bases, J lost 4 bases, and 16 bases lay in between. The CDR3 spans 14 residues. The CDR3 reads CAWTLGGQGTEAFF. CDR3 coding DNA: TGTGCCTGGACCTTGGGAGGGCAGGGCACTGAAGCTTTCTTT.

The J gene is TRBJ1-2, the V gene TRBV4-3, with D maybe TRBD1 (6 bases). The CDR3 covers 14 residues. Trimming took 3 bases from V and 2 from J, leaving 10 bases between them. Germline loops: CDR1 LGHNA, CDR2 YSLEER. DNA of the CDR3: TGCGCCAGCAGCCAGTCACAGGGAAACTATGGCTACACCTTC. Its translation is CASSQSQGNYGYTF.

This clone was detected only a few times. The chain recombines TRBV30 with TRBJ2-7, with a weak D call TRBD1 (6 bases). The CDR3 has 12 amino acids. The germline V gene encodes CDR1 GTSNPN and CDR2 SVGIG (reference sequence). Trimming left V 4 bases short and J 5 bases short, with 12 bases between. The DNA of the CDR3 is TGTGCCTGGACGCCCAGGGGTCACGAGCAGTACTTC. Residues: CAWTPRGHEQYF. The variable domain in full, with the rest retrieved from reference TRBV30 and TRBJ2-7, is SQTIHQWPATLVQPVGSPLSLECTVEGTSNPNLYWYRQAAGRGLQLLFYSVGIGQISSEVPQNLSASRPQDRQFILSSKKLLLSDSGFYLCAWTPRGHEQYFGPGTRLTVT.

The chain joins TRBV5-1 to TRBJ2-7; 11 bases fit TRBD2. There are 16 residues in the CDR3. V trimming: 4 bases; J trimming: 5 bases; junction bases outside the gene matches: 11. The germline V gene has CDR1 SGHRS and CDR2 YFSETQ. Here the CDR3 reads CASSAPTSGIDHEQYF. CDR3 coding DNA: TGCGCCAGCAGCGCCCCGACTAGCGGGATAGACCACGAGCAGTACTTC.

The chain combines TRBV11-2 with TRBJ2-1; 14 nucleotides align to TRBD2. The CDR3 has 15 residues. Per the germline V gene, CDR1 is SGHAT and CDR2 is FQNNGV. J gave up 8 bases and V 3 bases, and 3 bases lay outside the gene matches. The CDR3 reads CASSFRLAGGDEQFF. The CDR3 DNA follows: TGTGCCAGCAGCTTCAGACTAGCGGGAGGGGATGAGCAGTTCTTC.

The gene calls are TRBV15 and TRBJ2-1, with D hard to call. V shed 1 base and J shed 8 bases, with 3 bases lying between them. Germline assignment: CDR1 LNHNV and CDR2 YYDKDF (reference sequence). The CDR3 contains 11 residues. The CDR3 DNA is TGTGCCACCAGCAGAGCGGATGAGCAGTTCTTC. This sequence encodes CATSRADEQFF.

The table lists this clone with a few counts. The rearrangement joins TRBV6-6 to TRBJ2-5; D ambiguous. Germline CDR1 and CDR2: MNHNY and SVGAGI (reference sequence). V was trimmed by 0 bases and J by 6 bases, leaving 2 bases between them. CDR3 length: 11 amino acids. The CDR3, as DNA: TGTGCCAGCAGTTACTCGAAGACCCAGTACTTC. Its translation: CASSYSKTQYF.

This chain joins TRBV20-1 and TRBJ1-1; D is undetermined. V lost 3 bases, J lost 3 bases, and 5 bases lay in between. CDR1 and CDR2 from the germline V gene are DFQATT and SNEGSKA (reference sequence). The length of the CDR3 is 11 residues. The CDR3 sequence: CSARDYTEAFF. DNA of the CDR3: TGCAGTGCTAGGGACTACACTGAAGCTTTCTTT.

This chain uses TRBV10-3 with TRBJ2-7; TRBD1 matches 7 bases. Losses at the gene ends were 8 bases for V and 2 bases for J; bases not matched to a gene: 3. This CDR3 is 12 amino acids long. CDR1 and CDR2 from the germline V gene are ENHRY and SYGVKD. CDR3 nucleotide sequence: TGTGCCATCCGGGACAGACCCTACGAGCAGTACTTC. Its translation is CAIRDRPYEQYF.

The genes are TRBV5-1 and TRBJ2-2; D perhaps matches TRBD2 (6 bases). Germline CDR1 is SGHRS and CDR2 is YFSETQ. This CDR3 comprises 14 residues. The V end lost 4 bases, the J end lost 3 bases, and 10 bases lay between the germline ends. This chain's CDR3 is CASSKVADTGELFF. CDR3 coding DNA: TGCGCCAGCAGCAAAGTAGCGGACACCGGGGAGCTGTTTTTT.

The J gene is TRBJ2-1, the V gene TRBV4-3, with D unresolved. Germline lookup yields CDR1 LGHNA and CDR2 YSLEER. This CDR3 is built from 14 residues. Deletions cut 0 bases from V and 4 bases from J, with 7 bases between. The CDR3 DNA reads as TGCGCCAGCAGCCAAGATCTCAGGTACAATGAGCAGTTCTTC. Protein product: CASSQDLRYNEQFF.

J is TRBJ2-1 and V is TRBV4-2; 8 positions match TRBD2. From germline, CDR1 is LGHNA and CDR2 YNFKEQ. V lost 3 bases, J lost 1 base, and 2 bases stayed unmatched. The CDR3 is 15 amino acids. In DNA form, the CDR3 reads TGTGCCAGCAGCCAGGCGGGGGGTTCCTACAATGAGCAGTTCTTC. It translates to CASSQAGGSYNEQFF.

This clone showed up just once. The gene calls are TRBV7-2 and TRBJ2-3; D unclear. The CDR3 is 17 residues long. Germline lookup yields CDR1 SGHTA and CDR2 FQGNSA. V shed 1 base and J shed 6 bases, with 20 bases lying between them. The CDR3 sequence is CASSLVPGPSNSDTQYF. The CDR3 DNA reads as TGTGCCAGCAGCTTAGTTCCCGGGCCATCAAATTCCGATACGCAGTATTTT.

V is TRBV5-1 and J is TRBJ2-2, with no clear D. CDR3 size: 16 residues. Germline V gene sequence: CDR1 SGHRS, CDR2 YFSETQ. The V gene lost 2 bases and the J gene lost 0 bases, with 11 bases spanning the gap. Written as DNA, the CDR3 is TGCGCCAGCAGCTTAAAAGGTGTCGCGAACACCGGGGAGCTGTTTTTT. Amino acids: CASSLKGVANTGELFF.

This chain connects TRBV13 to TRBJ2-7, with 7 bases lining up with TRBD2. The CDR3 is 14 amino acids. Trimming took 2 bases from V and 2 from J; bases not matched to a gene: 3. The germline V gene encodes CDR1 PRHDT and CDR2 FYEKMQ (reference sequence). The DNA for the CDR3 is TGTGCCAGCAGCTTACTGGGACTACCCTACGAGCAGTACTTC. As protein: CASSLLGLPYEQYF.

The chain couples TRBV9 to TRBJ1-1; D gene ambiguous. This CDR3 spans 14 amino acids. Germline V gene lookup returns CDR1 SGDLS and CDR2 YYNGEE. The V gene lost 4 bases and the J gene lost 0 bases, with 10 bases spanning the gap. CDR3 in DNA: TGTGCCAGCAGCTCGGGTTTCATGAACACTGAAGCTTTCTTT. Protein product: CASSSGFMNTEAFF.

The chain couples TRBV20-1 to TRBJ2-7, with unresolved D. Trimming took off 5 bases at V and 4 bases at J, with 9 bases between the two ends. The CDR3 has 11 amino acids. Germline values: CDR1 DFQATT, CDR2 SNEGSKA (reference sequence). The CDR3 DNA follows: TGCAGTGCTCCGCTAGGGTACGAGCAGTACTTC. It encodes CSAPLGYEQYF.

The chain has TRBV18 and TRBJ1-2; D remains ambiguous. V was trimmed by 2 bases and J by 7 bases, leaving 11 bases between them. This CDR3 is 13 amino acids long. Germline-derived CDR1 and CDR2 are KGHSH and LQKENI. The CDR3 protein is CASSPRQESGYTF. The CDR3 DNA reads TGTGCCAGCTCACCAAGGCAGGAGAGTGGCTACACCTTC. Based on the CDR3 plus reference TRBV18 and TRBJ1-2, the full variable domain is NAGVMQNPRHLVRRRGQEARLRCSPMKGHSHVYWYRQLPEEGLKFMVYLQKENIIDESGMPKERFSAEFPKEGPSILRIQQVVRGDSAAYFCASSPRQESGYTFGSGTRLTVV.